The entry that follows covers one TCR beta chain sequence. What it recognizes is unknown. CDR3 length: 15 amino acids. The junction had 7 bases not matched to a gene; V was cut back by 6 bases and J by 5 bases. The V gene's germline CDR1 is MNHEY and CDR2 SVGAGI. The data stem from a study of cytomegalovirus exposure and HLA in healthy donors. Study details: The study placed 70% to 90% of its approximately 360 genotyped donors in the Caucasian-associated ancestry cluster. Whole-study results and caveats: The majority of CMV-associated TCR beta chains were reported as apparently HLA-restricted in a later analysis. The authors confirmed in vitro that a few CMV-associated chains were specific for CMV antigens.

Researchers ran the PCR with 60 Vbeta and 13 Jbeta primers. Assay used: immunoSEQ multiplex PCR; TCRdb lists only in-frame clones, some missing. Among roughly 100,000 clones listed, over 75% were seen once. Sequencing used PBMCs. The sequence derives from a man aged 55 to 69 in good health and CMV-seropositive. J is TRBJ2-1 and V is TRBV6-5; 10 nucleotides line up with TRBD2. Here the CDR3 DNA reads TGTGCCAGCAGACAAACTAGCGGGGCCCACAATGAGCAGTTCTTC. Protein sequence: CASRQTSGAHNEQFF.